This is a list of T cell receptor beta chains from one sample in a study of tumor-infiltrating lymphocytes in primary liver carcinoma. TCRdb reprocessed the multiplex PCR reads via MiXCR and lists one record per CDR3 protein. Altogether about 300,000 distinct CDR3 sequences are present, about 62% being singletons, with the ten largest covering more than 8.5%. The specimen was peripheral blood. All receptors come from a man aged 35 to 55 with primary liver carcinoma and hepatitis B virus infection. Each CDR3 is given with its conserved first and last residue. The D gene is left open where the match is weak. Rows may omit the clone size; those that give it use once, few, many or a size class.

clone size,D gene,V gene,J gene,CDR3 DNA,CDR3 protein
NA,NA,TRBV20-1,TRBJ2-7,TGCGGTGCTAGAGGGGACGCTTCCTACGAGCAGTACTTC,CGARGDASYEQYF
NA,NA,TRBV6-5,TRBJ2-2,TGTGCCTCCCTCCGAGACTTGAAGACCGGGGAGCTGTTTTTT,CASLRDLKTGELFF
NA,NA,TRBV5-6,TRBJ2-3,TGTGACAGCAGCTTATTATCAGAATCGGATACGCAGTATTTT,CDSSLLSESDTQYF
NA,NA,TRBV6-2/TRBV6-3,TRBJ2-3,TGTGCCAGCACTTACTCAGGAAGGGAGACAGATACGCAGTATTTT,CASTYSGRETDTQYF
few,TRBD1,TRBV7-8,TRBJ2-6,TGTGCCAGCAGCTGGGACAGGAACTCTGGGGCCAACGTCCTGACTTTC,CASSWDRNSGANVLTF
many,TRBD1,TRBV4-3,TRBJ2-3,TGCGCCAGTTCCGGGGACAGGGGTTCAGATACGCAGTATTTT,CASSGDRGSDTQYF
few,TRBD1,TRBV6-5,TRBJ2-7,TGTGCCAGCAGTTACCGGACAGGTAATCCCTACGAGCAGTACTTC,CASSYRTGNPYEQYF
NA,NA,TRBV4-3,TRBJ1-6,TGCGCCAGCAGCCAAGGGACAGTTGATTCACCCCTCCTCTTT,CASSQGTVDSPLLF
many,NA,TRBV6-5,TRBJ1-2,TGTGCCAGCAGTTACTCGACGCAGCTAGATGGCTACACCTTC,CASSYSTQLDGYTF
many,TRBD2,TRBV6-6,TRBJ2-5,TGTGCCAGCAGGCCGGGACTAGCGTCTTATCGGGAGACCCAGTACTTC,CASRPGLASYRETQYF
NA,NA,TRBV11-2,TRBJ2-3,TGTGCCAGGAACACGGTGCGGACGGATATGTGTGGTACGCAGTATTTT,CARNTVRTDMCGTQYF
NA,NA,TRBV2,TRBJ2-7,TGTGCCAGCACCAGAACCAGCGGCAGCTCCTACGAGCAGTACTTC,CASTRTSGSSYEQYF
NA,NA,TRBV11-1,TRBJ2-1,TGTGCCAGCAGCGACTCTAGCTCATCCTACAATATGCGGTTCTTC,CASSDSSSSYNMRFF
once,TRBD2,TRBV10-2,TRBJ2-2,TGCGCCAGCAGTCTGAGTAGCGGGAGGGCGAACACCGGGGAGCTGGTTTTT,CASSLSSGRANTGELVF
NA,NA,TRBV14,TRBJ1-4,TGTGCCAGCAGCCAAGATTCAGGCCTCAAGAATGAAAAACTGCTTTTT,CASSQDSGLKNEKLLF
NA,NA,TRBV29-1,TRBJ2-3,TGCAGCGTCAGGGGATTCCACCGTAGCATAGATACGCAGTATTTT,CSVRGFHRSIDTQYF
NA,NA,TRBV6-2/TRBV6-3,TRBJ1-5,TGTGCCAGCAGTTCTTTGACACGCACAGAGACGCAGCATTTT,CASSSLTRTETQHF
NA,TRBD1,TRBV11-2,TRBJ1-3,TGTGCCAGCAGCTTACGCGCGACGGGACAGGGATCAGGAAACACCATATATTTT,CASSLRATGQGSGNTIYF
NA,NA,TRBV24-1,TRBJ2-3,TGTGCCACCAGTGATCCTCCTACAGATACGCAGTATTTT,CATSDPPTDTQYF
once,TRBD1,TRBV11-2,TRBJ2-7,TGTGCCAGCAGCCTAACAGGGGACAGAGGTTACGAGCAGTACTTC,CASSLTGDRGYEQYF
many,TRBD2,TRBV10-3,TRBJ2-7,TGTGCCATCAGTGAGTCATCGGGGGGAACCTACGAGCAGTACTTC,CAISESSGGTYEQYF
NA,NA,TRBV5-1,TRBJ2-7,TGCGCCAGCAGCTTGGATGGGAGCTCCTACGAGCAGTACTTC,CASSLDGSSYEQYF
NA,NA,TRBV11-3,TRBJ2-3,TGTGCCAGCAGTTATGATCCGGGAGATATGCAGTATTTT,CASSYDPGDMQYF
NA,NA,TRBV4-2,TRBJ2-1,TGTGCCAGCAGCCTTGGAGGTTATTCTTATGAGCAGTTCTTC,CASSLGGYSYEQFF
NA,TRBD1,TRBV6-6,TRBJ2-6,TGTGCCAGCAGTTACGACCTCGGACAGGTCTGGGCCAACGTCCTGACTTTC,CASSYDLGQVWANVLTF
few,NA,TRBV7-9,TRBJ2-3,TGTGCCAGCAGCTCTGAGATCACGCAGTATTTT,CASSSEITQYF
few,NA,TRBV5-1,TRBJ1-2,TGCGCCAGCAGCTTGGAGGGGGGCTATGGCTACACCTTC,CASSLEGGYGYTF
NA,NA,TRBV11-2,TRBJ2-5,TGTGCCAGCAACAGTATCCGAGGGGTCCAAGAGACCCAGTATTTC,CASNSIRGVQETQYF
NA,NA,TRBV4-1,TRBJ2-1,TGCGCCAGCAGTCAGGTGGACTTGATAACCTACAATGAGCAGCTCTTC,CASSQVDLITYNEQLF
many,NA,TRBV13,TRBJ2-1,TGTGCCAGCAGCATACCGACTGGATGGCGGGAGCAGTTCTTC,CASSIPTGWREQFF
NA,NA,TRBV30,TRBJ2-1,TGTGCCTGGAGTGACAAGGGCGCGGGCGCCTACAATGAGCAGTTCTTC,CAWSDKGAGAYNEQFF
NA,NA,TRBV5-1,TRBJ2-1,TGCGCCAGAACCCCGGGACGGGTCCTCAATGAGCAGTTCTTC,CARTPGRVLNEQFF
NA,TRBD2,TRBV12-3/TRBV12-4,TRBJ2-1,TGTGCCAGCACCAAGGATACTAGCGGGAGCAATGAGCAGTTCTTC,CASTKDTSGSNEQFF
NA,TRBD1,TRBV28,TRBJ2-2,TGTGCCAGCAGCACCTCGGGACAGGGAGGGACCGGGGAGCTGTTTTTT,CASSTSGQGGTGELFF
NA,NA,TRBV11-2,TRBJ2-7,TGTACCAGCAGGAGGAACAGGAGGAGCTCCTACGAACAGTACTTC,CTSRRNRRSSYEQYF
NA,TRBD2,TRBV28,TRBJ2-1,TGTGCCAGCAATTCCCAGAGGCGAACGGGAGGGGAGCAGTTCTTC,CASNSQRRTGGEQFF
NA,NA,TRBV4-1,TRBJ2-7,TGCGCCAACGGCCGTCCAGAAGGGACGGGGGAGCAGTACTTC,CANGRPEGTGEQYF
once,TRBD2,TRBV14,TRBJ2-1,TGTGCCAGCAGCCGGGCGACTAGCGTTTACAATGAGCAGTTCTTC,CASSRATSVYNEQFF
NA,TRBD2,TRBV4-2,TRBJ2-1,TGTGCCAGCAGCCAGGAGTCCGTGCTAGCGGGAGACAATGAGCAGTTCTTC,CASSQESVLAGDNEQFF
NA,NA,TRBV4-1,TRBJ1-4,TGCGCCAGCAGCCCTCCACGGGTTTCGAGGGAAAAACTGTTTTTT,CASSPPRVSREKLFF
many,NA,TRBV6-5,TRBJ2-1,TGTGCCAGCAGAGAGGCGGACCCCCTCCACGAGCAGTTCTTC,CASREADPLHEQFF
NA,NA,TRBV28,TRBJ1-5,TGTGCCAGCAGTTTATCTGCGGACAATCAGCCCCAGCATTTT,CASSLSADNQPQHF
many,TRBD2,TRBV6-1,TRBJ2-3,TGTGCCAGCAGGGGATTAGCGGGAGCGGCAGATACGCAGTATTTT,CASRGLAGAADTQYF